This T cell receptor beta chain was obtained from a study of radiation and T cells in renal cell carcinoma. As for time point: baseline pretreatment blood. As for treatment: 15 Gy SBRT to primary tumor, nephrectomy 4 weeks later. This clone was seen a few times. Assay: immunoSEQ multiplex PCR; the TCRdb copy retains only in-frame clones and omits some. This table holds about 140,000 clones, 75% to 90% found once. The CDR3 is 14 amino acids. Germline V CDR1 and CDR2: LNHDA, SQIVND (reference sequence). Trimming removed 4 bases at V and 6 bases at J, with 12 bases between. The rearrangement joins TRBV19 to TRBJ1-4; maybe TRBD1 (6 bases). The material was blood, obtained from a patient whose treatment included radiotherapy and nephrectomy. The TCR comes from a woman aged 50 to 60 with renal cell carcinoma. DNA of the CDR3: TGTGCCAGTAGTAGAGATTCAGGGGATGAAAAACTGTTTTTT. It codes for CASSRDSGDEKLFF.